This T cell receptor (beta chain) was documented in a study of blood T cell repertoires in COVID-19. The wider study: The analysed material was cDNA or gDNA that came from T cells, B-cell-depleted T cells, or PBMCs.

Assignments of participants to cohorts depended upon their own reported clinical history. TCRdb's table, derived via immunoSEQ multiplex PCR, lists solely in-frame clones and lacks some. The sample consists of about 350,000 clones, roughly 87% of them appearing once. Germline V CDR1 and CDR2: LNHDA, SQIVND (reference sequence). The CDR3 extends over 15 amino acids. V was trimmed by 5 bases and J by 4 bases, leaving 15 bases between them. Source material: PBMCs or T cells enriched from blood (not recorded which). The receptor's source is a woman under 40 who had recovered from COVID-19. The chain recombines TRBV19 with TRBJ2-1; D is undetermined. CDR3 residues: CASSSTSSPYNEQFF. CDR3 DNA: TGTGCCAGTAGTTCCACCTCGAGCCCTTACAATGAGCAGTTCTTC.